This T cell receptor beta chain was recorded in a study of cytomegalovirus exposure and HLA in healthy donors. Primers: 60 Vbeta forward and 13 Jbeta reverse. TCRdb's table, derived via immunoSEQ multiplex PCR, lists solely in-frame clones and lacks some. This table holds around 200,000 clones, approximately 80% found once. Worth noting for this clone: Its target is not known.

General study points: TCR beta sequences reportedly predicted most subjects' HLA-A and HLA-B alleles accurately.

The CDR3 has 11 amino acids. The germline gives CDR1 SGHDT, CDR2 YYEEEE. Trimming shortened V by 4 bases and J by 7 bases, and 8 bases separated the two germline ends. Sequencing used PBMCs. The chain carries TRBV5-6 and TRBJ1-2; no clear D. This TCR was recovered from a middle-aged man in good health and CMV-seronegative. The CDR3 DNA reads TGTGCCAGCAGCCGTACGGGTGGCTACACCTTC. Protein: CASSRTGGYTF. The full variable domain, completed using reference TRBV5-6 and TRBJ1-2, is DAGVTQSPTHLIKTRGQQVTLRCSPKSGHDTVSWYQQALGQGPQFIFQYYEEEERQRGNFPDRFSGHQFPNYSSELNVNALLLGDSALYLCASSRTGGYTFGSGTRLTVV.